These 4 T cell receptor beta chains came from one sample sequenced in a study of blood T cell repertoires in COVID-19. TCRdb keeps only in-frame clones here, not all; method: immunoSEQ multiplex PCR. The data contain hundreds of thousands of clones, roughly 85% of them singletons. The sample taken for sequencing was PBMCs or T cells enriched from blood (not recorded which). Receptors originate from a woman aged 45-65 years who had been exposed to COVID-19.

The chain uses TRBV27 and TRBJ2-7, with 11 nucleotides matching TRBD2. The CDR3 covers 16 residues. The junction had 8 bases not matched to a gene; V was cut back by 5 bases and J by 2 bases. CDR1 and CDR2 from the germline V gene are MNHEY and SMNVEV (reference sequence). DNA of the CDR3: TGTGCCAGCAGTCGGGGGACGGGACTAGCGGCCTACGAGCAGTACTTC. Amino acids: CASSRGTGLAAYEQYF.

This clone came up a few times. The chain carries TRBV11-2 and TRBJ1-1; a possible D gene is TRBD1 (5 bases). The CDR3 sequence is 13 residues long. The V end was cut by 1 base, the J end by 3 bases, with 6 bases between. In germline, CDR1 is SGHAT, CDR2 FQNNGV. The CDR3 nucleotides read TGTGCCAGCAGCTTAGGACAGTACACTGAAGCTTTCTTT. This gives the protein CASSLGQYTEAFF.

The rearrangement links TRBV18 to TRBJ1-3; D is undetermined. Deletions cut 3 bases from V and 0 bases from J, with 6 bases between. This CDR3 spans 14 amino acids. Germline V gene sequence: CDR1 KGHSH, CDR2 LQKENI. The CDR3 DNA sequence: TGTGCCAGCTCACCGGGAGACTCTGGAAACACCATATATTTT. It yields the protein CASSPGDSGNTIYF.

J is TRBJ2-3 and V is TRBV7-2; unclear D gene. The ends were cut back, 4 bases at V and 4 bases at J, with 3 bases in the middle. Germline CDR1 reads SGHTA; CDR2 reads FQGNSA. The CDR3 is 11 amino acids. For the CDR3, the DNA is TGTGCCAGCAGCTCCGCAGATACGCAGTATTTT. This sequence encodes CASSSADTQYF.